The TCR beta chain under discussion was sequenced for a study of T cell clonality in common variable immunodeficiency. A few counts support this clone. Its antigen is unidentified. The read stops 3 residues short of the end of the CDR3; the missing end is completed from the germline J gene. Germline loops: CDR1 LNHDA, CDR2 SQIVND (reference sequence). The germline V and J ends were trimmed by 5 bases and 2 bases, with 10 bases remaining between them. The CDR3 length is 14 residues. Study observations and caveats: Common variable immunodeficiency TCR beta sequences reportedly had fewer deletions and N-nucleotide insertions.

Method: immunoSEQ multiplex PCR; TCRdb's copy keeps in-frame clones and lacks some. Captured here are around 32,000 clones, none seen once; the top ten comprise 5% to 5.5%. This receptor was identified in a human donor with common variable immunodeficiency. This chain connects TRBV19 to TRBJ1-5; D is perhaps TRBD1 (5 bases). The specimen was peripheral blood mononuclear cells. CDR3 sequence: CASSPGYGNQPQHF. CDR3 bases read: TGTGCCAGTAGTCCAGGGTATGGCAATCAGCCC.